A single sample is the source of the 3 T cell receptor beta chains below, sequenced in a study of blood T cell repertoires in COVID-19. The table came from immunoSEQ multiplex PCR; TCRdb's copy has only in-frame clones and leaves some out. The sample lists under 500,000 clones, 87% occurring once. Sequenced sample: PBMCs or T cells enriched from blood (not recorded which). These receptors were obtained from a woman aged 18-30 years with acute COVID-19.

V usage is TRBV27 and J usage is TRBJ2-3; 9 nucleotides align to TRBD2. Germline V lookup: CDR1 MNHEY, CDR2 SMNVEV (reference sequence). CDR3 length equals 17 residues. V was pared by 6 bases and J by 3 bases, with 13 bases of the junction left unmatched. The CDR3 DNA reads as TGTGCCAGCAGCCTAAAGACGGGCGGGAGGGGTACAGATACGCAGTATTTT. Amino acid sequence: CASSLKTGGRGTDTQYF.

The V gene is TRBV18, the J gene TRBJ1-3, with D tentatively TRBD1 (6 bases). The CDR3 loop spans 13 amino acids. V was pared by 3 bases and J by 3 bases, with 6 bases between. Germline values: CDR1 KGHSH, CDR2 LQKENI. CDR3 residues: CASSPTGGNTIYF. The CDR3 region has the DNA TGTGCCAGCTCACCGACAGGTGGAAACACCATATATTTT.

V is TRBV9 and J is TRBJ2-7, with D tentatively TRBD1 (7 bases). Germline V lookup: CDR1 SGDLS, CDR2 YYNGEE. The CDR3 covers 16 residues. V lost 2 bases and J 5 bases, leaving 20 bases between the germline ends. The CDR3 nucleotides are TGTGCCAGCAGCGTCAAGGAGGCAGGGGGGTCCCACGAGCAGTACTTC. Protein: CASSVKEAGGSHEQYF.